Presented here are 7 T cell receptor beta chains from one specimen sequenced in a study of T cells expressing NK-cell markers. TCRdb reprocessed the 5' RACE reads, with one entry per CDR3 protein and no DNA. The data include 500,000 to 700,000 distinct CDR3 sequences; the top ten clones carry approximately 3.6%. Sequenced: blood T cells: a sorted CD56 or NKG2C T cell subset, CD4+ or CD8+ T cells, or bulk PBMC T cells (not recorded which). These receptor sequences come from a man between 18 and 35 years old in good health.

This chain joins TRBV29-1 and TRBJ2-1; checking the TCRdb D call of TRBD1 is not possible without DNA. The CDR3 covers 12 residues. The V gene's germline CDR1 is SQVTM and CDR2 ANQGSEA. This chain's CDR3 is CSDRQGWGEQFF.

CDR3 region: CASRSGAGMVGPYNEQFF. V and J are TRBV6-1 and TRBJ2-1; TCRdb picks TRBD1, but there is no DNA to check that call. Germline CDR1 MNHNS, CDR2 SASEGT. This CDR3 is built from 18 residues.

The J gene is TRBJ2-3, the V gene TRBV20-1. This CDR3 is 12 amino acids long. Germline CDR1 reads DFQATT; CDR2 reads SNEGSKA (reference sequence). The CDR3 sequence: CSAGDRKDTQYF.

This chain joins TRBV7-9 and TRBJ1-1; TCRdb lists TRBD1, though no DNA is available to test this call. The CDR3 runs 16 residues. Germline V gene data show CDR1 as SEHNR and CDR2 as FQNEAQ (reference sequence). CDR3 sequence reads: CASSFQPGRPNTEAFF.

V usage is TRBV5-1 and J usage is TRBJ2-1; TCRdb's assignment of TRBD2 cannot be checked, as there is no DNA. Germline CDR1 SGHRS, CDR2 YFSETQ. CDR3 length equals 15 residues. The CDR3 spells CASSSGLAGLNEQFF.

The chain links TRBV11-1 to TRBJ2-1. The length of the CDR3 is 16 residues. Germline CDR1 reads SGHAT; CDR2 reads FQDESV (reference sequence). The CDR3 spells CASSHGRGTSYNEQFF.

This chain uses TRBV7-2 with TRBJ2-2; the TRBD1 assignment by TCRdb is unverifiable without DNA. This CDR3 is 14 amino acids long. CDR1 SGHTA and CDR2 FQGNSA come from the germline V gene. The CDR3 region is CASWGVGNTGELFF.